The subject of this entry is one T cell receptor beta chain. Trimming stripped 4 bases from V and 8 bases from J, with 20 bases between. The CDR3 is 15 residues long. Germline lookup yields CDR1 SGHAT and CDR2 FQDESV (reference sequence). These data come from a study of blood T cells in healthy people across ages. Next came a second PCR, run for about 7 to 12 cycles, which used a sample-barcoded 5' primer along with a J-beta primer mix. Using its own MiXCR run on the 5' RACE reads, TCRdb lists one record per CDR3 protein. The profile shows about 1,500,000 distinct CDR3 sequences, around two fifths of them singletons.

Sequencing used blood. The chain joins TRBV11-1 to TRBJ1-2; D might be TRBD1 (5 bases). The clonotype originates from a woman in her late teens or twenties in good health. The CDR3: CASSWGPQALVGYTF. CDR3 DNA: TGTGCCAGCAGCTGGGGTCCACAGGCTCTGGTCGGCTACACCTTC.